This T cell receptor (beta chain) emerged from a study of T cell responses to AZD1222 COVID-19 vaccine. Study-wide results and limits: After the peak T cell response, and only then, were repertoires sampled. The breadth and depth of Spike-specific TCRs increased once two AZD1222 doses had been given.

Some second doses came at about 4 weeks and others at about 12 weeks; these were pooled. For this clone: The antigen is unknown.

Assay: immunoSEQ multiplex PCR; the TCRdb copy retains only in-frame clones and omits some. Of fewer than 130,000 clones listed, 80% to 90% were seen once; the top ten hold over 12%. The CDR3 consists of 16 residues. The germline V gene encodes CDR1 SGHTA and CDR2 FQGTGA. The ends were cut back, 1 base at V and 5 bases at J, with 17 bases in the middle. Sample: peripheral blood, taken 28 days after the second AZD1222 dose. This sequence was found in an adult who received the AZD1222 COVID-19 vaccine. V and J are TRBV7-3 and TRBJ2-5, with a weak D call TRBD2 (7 bases). CDR3: CASSLMGRGHGETQYF. The CDR3 DNA is TGTGCCAGCAGCTTAATGGGGCGGGGGCATGGGGAGACCCAGTACTTC.